This passage covers 18 T cell receptor beta chains from one sample sequenced in a study of molecular identifiers for immune sequencing clone quantification. TCRdb itself ran the PCR reads through MiXCR, one entry per CDR3 protein. The sample includes around 470,000 distinct CDR3 sequences, about a quarter seen only once; the top ten take around 0.8%. Material for sequencing was naive CD8+ T cells from blood, with Jurkat cell RNA spiked in. Subset here: FACS-sorted CD8+CD4-CCR7+CD45RA+ naive T cells. These receptors were collected from a human donor in good health. Some libraries in this study had Jurkat cell RNA spiked in.

With respect to this clonotype: The final CDR3 position lacks the conserved phenylalanine or tryptophan, pointing to a likely read error. This chain links TRBV4-2 with TRBJ1-1; no clear D. The length of the CDR3 is 12 residues. The germline V gene has CDR1 LGHNA and CDR2 YNFKEQ. V shed 2 bases and J shed 1 base, with 2 bases lying between them. The CDR3 sequence is CASSQQNTEAFL. The DNA for the CDR3 is TGTGCCAGCAGCCAACAGAACACTGAAGCTTTCCTT.

This clonotype was detected only a few times. V is TRBV3-1 and J is TRBJ2-3; 13 bases match TRBD2. This CDR3 has 19 residues. Germline-derived CDR1 and CDR2 are LGHDT and YNNKEL (reference sequence). V gave up 0 bases and J gave up 4 bases; unmatched junction bases: 10. The CDR3: CASSQDLETSGRLADTQYF. In DNA, the CDR3 is TGTGCCAGCAGCCAAGATCTAGAGACTAGCGGGAGGCTCGCAGATACGCAGTATTTT.

Concerning this clonotype: The junction departs from germline at one end; a sequencing error may be responsible. J is TRBJ2-2 and V is TRBV9; D may match TRBD1 or TRBD2 (5 bases each). The CDR3 is made up of 16 amino acids. Per the germline V gene, CDR1 is SGDLS and CDR2 is YYNGEE. The CDR3 reads CASSVGRGPNTGELVF. The CDR3 nucleotides read TGTGCCAGCAGCGTAGGAAGGGGCCCGAACACCGGGGAGCTGGTTTTT.

Remarks on this clonotype: A much larger clone lies one base from this, so it may be a read error. The chain employs TRBV6-5 and TRBJ2-7; D might be TRBD1 (6 bases). This CDR3 contains 15 residues. CDR1 and CDR2 from the germline V gene are MNHEY and SVGAGI. Trimming pared 7 bases from V and 0 bases from J, leaving 16 bases between. CDR3 bases: TGTGCCAGCACGAGGACAGAGCTGAGCTCCTACGAGCAGTACTTC. Amino acid sequence: CASTRTELSSYEQYF.

This clonotype has a count of ten or more. CDR3 loop: CASSEGGAATSYEQYF. The CDR3 DNA is TGTGCCAGCAGTGAAGGAGGGGCGGCGACTTCCTACGAGCAGTACTTC. V and J are TRBV2 and TRBJ2-7; D may match TRBD1 or TRBD2 (5 bases each). CDR3 length: 16 amino acids. Per the germline V gene, CDR1 is SNHLY and CDR2 is FYNNEI. Trimming left V 1 base short and J 1 base short, with 14 bases between.

This clonotype has a handful of counts. The V call is TRBV20-1, the J call TRBJ2-1; D ambiguous. Germline V lookup: CDR1 DFQATT, CDR2 SNEGSKA (reference sequence). CDR3 size: 13 residues. The V end was cut by 1 base, the J end by 14 bases, with 18 bases between. The CDR3 sequence: CSARVYPPNEEFF. CDR3 coding DNA: TGCAGTGCTAGAGTGTACCCCCCGAACGAGGAGTTCTTC.

Concerning this clonotype: Without the conserved terminal phenylalanine or tryptophan, this CDR3 likely stems from a read error. The chain uses TRBV4-3 and TRBJ2-1; the D call may be TRBD1 or TRBD2 (5 bases each). Germline CDR1 is LGHNA and CDR2 is YSLEER. This CDR3 is 17 amino acids long. The V and J ends lost 1 base and 6 bases respectively, with 19 bases between them. Written as DNA, the CDR3 is TGCGCCAGCAGCCAAGGACCGAACGGGGACCGTCTCAATGAGCAGTTCATC. The encoded protein is CASSQGPNGDRLNEQFI.

This clonotype was seen a few times. The CDR3 carries no conserved terminal phenylalanine or tryptophan, so it likely arises from a read error. Because the CDR3's place on the DNA is in doubt, the DNA is left out and the CDR3 is given as listed by TCRdb. J is TRBJ2-4 and V is TRBV4-3; TRBD1 reflects the table's D call only, with no check against the DNA. Germline assignment: CDR1 LGHNA and CDR2 YSLEER. The CDR3 spans 14 amino acids, including both terminal residues. This chain's CDR3 is CASSQDWRRRGPRV.

The chain carries TRBV28 and TRBJ1-4; 7 bases match TRBD1. CDR3 size: 15 residues. Germline trimming cut 3 bases from V and 6 bases from J; bases unmatched to any gene: 7. Germline-derived CDR1 and CDR2 are MDHEN and SYDVKM. This chain's CDR3 is CASSLAGGTDEKLFF. Here the CDR3 DNA reads TGTGCCAGCAGTTTGGCGGGTGGGACAGATGAAAAACTGTTTTTT.

This clonotype has only a few counts. The chain joins TRBV5-4 to TRBJ2-1, with 9 bases aligning to TRBD1. Unmatched junction bases numbered 6, after V lost 0 bases and J lost 2 bases. The CDR3 loop spans 17 amino acids. The germline gives CDR1 SGHNT, CDR2 YYREEE (reference sequence). The CDR3 loop is CASSLAGTGSPYNEQFF. CDR3 nucleotides: TGTGCCAGCAGCTTGGCGGGGACAGGGAGCCCCTACAATGAGCAGTTCTTC.

Worth noting for this clonotype: Mismatch with germline at one junction end may stem from a read error. The chain uses TRBV9 and TRBJ1-1; D gene ambiguous. Germline V gives CDR1 SGDLS, CDR2 YYNGEE. This CDR3 comprises 14 residues. CDR3 amino acids: CASSQDRLNAEAFF. CDR3 DNA: TGTGCCAGCAGCCAGGACCGGTTGAACGCTGAAGCTTTCTTT.

The sample holds many counts of this clonotype. The rearrangement joins TRBV9 to TRBJ2-3; D unclear. V lost 0 bases and J 2 bases, leaving 7 bases between the germline ends. The CDR3 is made up of 14 amino acids. Germline values: CDR1 SGDLS, CDR2 YYNGEE. The CDR3 bases are TGTGCCAGCAGCGTAGGACTGAACACAGATACGCAGTATTTT. It encodes CASSVGLNTDTQYF.

This clonotype was counted at least ten times. The genes are TRBV3-1 and TRBJ2-3; no clear D gene. V lost 0 bases, J lost 6 bases, and 16 bases lay in between. The germline V gene encodes CDR1 LGHDT and CDR2 YNNKEL (reference sequence). The CDR3 length is 16 residues. The CDR3 protein is CASSQEVGSPQDTQYF. For the CDR3, the DNA is TGTGCCAGCAGCCAAGAGGTAGGATCCCCTCAGGATACGCAGTATTTT.

This clonotype was detected a few times. The J gene is TRBJ2-7, the V gene TRBV5-1; 7 bases agree with TRBD1. CDR1 is SGHRS and CDR2 is YFSETQ in the germline V gene. The CDR3 consists of 13 residues. The J segment lost 4 bases and the V segment lost 2 bases, leaving 3 bases of the junction unmatched. CDR3 sequence reads: CASSFWDRYEQYF. In nucleotides, the CDR3 is TGCGCCAGCAGCTTTTGGGACAGATACGAGCAGTACTTC.

This clonotype was found many times. The chain recombines TRBV11-2 with TRBJ1-1; D is uncertain. Germline lookup yields CDR1 SGHAT and CDR2 FQNNGV. This CDR3 has 12 residues. The V end lost 5 bases, the J end lost 3 bases, and 7 bases lay between the germline ends. The CDR3 sequence: CASSVLDTEAFF. CDR3 bases: TGTGCCAGCAGCGTACTGGACACTGAAGCTTTCTTT.

With regard to this clonotype: The conserved final phenylalanine or tryptophan is absent from the CDR3, which likely points to a read error. The V gene is TRBV2, the J gene TRBJ1-1, with D unresolved. CDR1 SNHLY and CDR2 FYNNEI come from the germline V gene. The CDR3 is 12 amino acids. V lost 7 bases, J lost 1 base, and 7 bases lay in between. Here the CDR3 DNA reads TGTGCCAGCATCCGGGCGAACACTGAAGCTTTCCTT. Residues: CASIRANTEAFL.

Comment on this clonotype: It is likely a read error, because the conserved phenylalanine at the end of the CDR3 is missing. V and J are TRBV19 and TRBJ2-1; D assignment may be TRBD1 or TRBD2 (5 bases each). Looked up from germline, CDR1 is LNHDA and CDR2 is SQIVND (reference sequence). Trimming took off 3 bases at V and 6 bases at J, with 9 bases between the two ends. This CDR3 contains 13 residues. The chain's CDR3 is CASSMGLANEQFL. CDR3 DNA: TGTGCCAGTAGTATGGGGCTAGCCAATGAGCAGTTCCTC.

In DNA, the CDR3 is TGTGCCAGCAGTTACCGAGATGATCAGCCCCAGCATTTT. Translation gives CASSYRDDQPQHF. The chain uses TRBV6-2 or TRBV6-3 and TRBJ1-5, with D unresolved. The length of the CDR3 is 13 residues. V shed 2 bases and J shed 5 bases, with 7 bases lying between them. Germline V CDR1 and CDR2: MNHEY, SVGEGT.